The next 17 T cell receptor beta chains were all read from a single sample in a study of blood T cell repertoires in COVID-19 (dated by TCRdb to 2019 to 2021). Receptor libraries were prepared by the immunoSEQ multiplex PCR assay. TCRdb obtained this table from immuneACCESS and retained in-frame rearrangements with V and J assigned. These tables miss some clones; where compared with another copy, unresolved V genes account for less than half of the shortfall, and the remainder is unexplained. The sample profile shows 400,000 to 550,000 clones; around 89% of them were found once. The ten largest clones capture roughly 4% of the sample. Sample: peripheral blood. These receptors all stem from a woman aged 25-40 years with acute or convalescent COVID-19.

The chain is built from TRBV27 and TRBJ1-1, with D possibly TRBD1 on 5 matching bases. The CDR3 extends over 11 amino acids. The germline V and J ends were trimmed by 7 bases and 4 bases, with 7 bases remaining between them. Germline V lookup: CDR1 MNHEY, CDR2 SMNVEV (reference sequence). CDR3 sequence (DNA): TGTGCCAGCAAGGGGTTCACTGAAGCTTTCTTT. Translation gives CASKGFTEAFF.

The rearrangement uses TRBV7-2 and TRBJ2-5, with D possibly matching TRBD2 (6 bases). The ends were cut back, 3 bases at V and 5 bases at J, with 10 bases in the middle. This CDR3 is 13 amino acids long. Germline-derived CDR1 and CDR2 are SGHTA and FQGNSA. This chain's CDR3 is CASSLGGLETQYF. The CDR3 bases are TGTGCCAGCAGCTTGGGGGGATTGGAGACCCAGTACTTC.

V and J are TRBV10-2 and TRBJ1-2; 11 bases align to TRBD1. Trimming removed 4 bases from V and 5 bases from J; junction bases left unmatched: 9. Germline V gene data show CDR1 as WSHSY and CDR2 as SAAADI. The CDR3 length is 16 residues. CDR3 in DNA: TGCGCCAGCAGTGTGGTGAGGACAGGGGGCGAATATGGCTACACCTTC. It codes for CASSVVRTGGEYGYTF.

This clone came up once. This chain joins TRBV18 and TRBJ1-2, with D hard to call. Deletions cut 0 bases from V and 8 bases from J, with 10 bases between. Germline values: CDR1 KGHSH, CDR2 LQKENI. The CDR3 runs to 13 residues. CDR3: CASSPPERDGYTF. DNA of the CDR3: TGTGCCAGCTCACCACCCGAGCGAGACGGCTACACCTTC.

The chain links TRBV10-3 to TRBJ2-2; 8 bases are shared with TRBD1. V shed 10 bases and J 7 bases; nucleotides not matched to a gene: 11. CDR3 length equals 14 residues. The germline CDR1 and CDR2 sequences are ENHRY and SYGVKD. CDR3 residues: CATQGAGKNGELFF. CDR3 DNA sequence: TGTGCCACTCAGGGGGCAGGGAAGAACGGGGAGCTGTTTTTT.

The gene calls are TRBV4-1 and TRBJ2-2; D is possibly TRBD1 (6 bases). Trimming left V 1 base short and J 1 base short, with 10 bases between. This CDR3 has 16 residues. CDR1 is MGHRA, CDR2 YSYEKL, per germline. The CDR3 here is CASSQVGRGNTGELFF. CDR3 coding DNA: TGCGCCAGCAGCCAAGTCGGCAGGGGGAACACCGGGGAGCTGTTTTTT.

V usage is TRBV6-6 and J usage is TRBJ1-4; D uncertain. The CDR3 is 14 residues long. V was cut by 7 bases and J by 8 bases, with 17 bases left in between. CDR1 and CDR2 from the germline V gene are MNHNY and SVGAGI (reference sequence). CDR3 nucleotide sequence: TGTGCCAGCACCCTAAATCAAATGCGGGAAAAACTGTTTTTT. Protein: CASTLNQMREKLFF.

This chain joins TRBV10-1 and TRBJ2-3; a possible D gene is TRBD1 (6 bases). Germline assignment: CDR1 WNHNN and CDR2 SYGVQD (reference sequence). V shed 6 bases and J shed 2 bases, with 9 bases lying between them. The CDR3 spans 13 residues. As DNA, the CDR3 is TGCGCCAGCAGCGGACAGAACACAGATACGCAGTATTTT. It codes for CASSGQNTDTQYF.

The chain uses TRBV29-1 and TRBJ2-1; possibly TRBD1 for D (8 bases). In germline, CDR1 is SQVTM, CDR2 ANQGSEA. V lost 7 bases and J lost 8, with 24 bases in between. The CDR3 consists of 15 residues. DNA for the CDR3: TGCAGCGCGGGCGGACTAGGACAGGGTTGGGATGAGCAGTTCTTC. This sequence encodes CSAGGLGQGWDEQFF.

The V call is TRBV27, the J call TRBJ1-2, with a tentative D call TRBD1 (6 bases). CDR1 is MNHEY and CDR2 is SMNVEV in the germline V gene (reference sequence). V lost 6 bases, J lost 2 bases, and 13 bases lay in between. This CDR3 comprises 14 residues. CDR3 DNA: TGTGCCAGCAGCATTGGGGGCTCGAACTATGGCTACACCTTC. This codes for CASSIGGSNYGYTF.

The chain is built from TRBV4-1 and TRBJ2-1; 8 bases match TRBD2. Trimming cost V 1 base and J 6 bases; bases outside gene matches: 5. The germline CDR1 and CDR2 sequences are MGHRA and YSYEKL. The CDR3 has 15 amino acids. Written as DNA, the CDR3 is TGCGCCAGCAGCCAAGTGACTAGCGTACCCAATGAGCAGTTCTTC. This gives the protein CASSQVTSVPNEQFF.

The rearrangement joins TRBV10-2 to TRBJ1-5; D gene uncertain. This CDR3 has 14 residues. The germline CDR1 and CDR2 sequences are WSHSY and SAAADI. V was shortened by 1 base and J by 1 base, with 5 bases between the two germline ends. CDR3 bases: TGCGCCAGCAGTGAGTATATGAGCAATCAGCCCCAGCATTTT. It yields the protein CASSEYMSNQPQHF.

The chain uses TRBV7-9 and TRBJ2-5, with 10 nucleotides matching TRBD2. With 1 base clipped from V and 4 bases from J, the junction kept 3 bases outside the gene matches. The CDR3 runs to 15 residues. The germline gives CDR1 SEHNR, CDR2 FQNEAQ (reference sequence). CDR3 coding DNA: TGTGCCAGCAGCTTAGTTCCTAGCGGGGGAGAGACCCAGTACTTC. Amino acids: CASSLVPSGGETQYF.

The CDR3: CASSRDPSGGTDTQYF. The CDR3 DNA reads as TGTGCCAGCAGCCGCGACCCTAGCGGGGGAACAGATACGCAGTATTTT. V gene TRBV3-1 (or the pseudogene TRBV3-2) combines with J gene TRBJ2-3; 10 bases line up with TRBD2. The CDR3 spans 16 residues. V was pared by 4 bases and J by 3 bases, with 7 bases of the junction left unmatched. CDR1 is LGHDT and CDR2 is YNNKEL in the germline V gene (reference sequence).

The chain combines TRBV20-1 with TRBJ2-5, with D perhaps matching TRBD1 (5 bases). V was pared by 3 bases and J by 5 bases, with 13 bases between. The CDR3 length is 13 residues. Germline assignment: CDR1 DFQATT and CDR2 SNEGSKA (reference sequence). The CDR3 DNA reads TGCAGTGCTAGTAAAGGTTCAGGGGAGACCCAGTACTTC. Translated: CSASKGSGETQYF.

Here the CDR3 reads CSVAAATNEKLFF. The CDR3 nucleotides are TGCAGCGTTGCTGCAGCAACTAATGAAAAACTGTTTTTT. The chain employs TRBV29-1 and TRBJ1-4, with D uncertain. Germline loops: CDR1 SQVTM, CDR2 ANQGSEA. CDR3 length: 13 amino acids. V was trimmed by 4 bases and J by 0 bases, leaving 6 bases between them. The entire variable domain, with the rest obtained from reference TRBV29-1 and TRBJ1-4, is as follows: SAVISQKPSRDICQRGTSLTIQCQVDSQVTMMFWYRQQPGQSLTLIATANQGSEATYESGFVIDKFPISRPNLTFSTLTVSNMSPEDSSIYLCSVAAATNEKLFFGSGTQLSVL.

The J gene is TRBJ1-1, the V gene TRBV9, with D perhaps TRBD1 (6 bases). This CDR3 has 16 residues. Germline V gene data show CDR1 as SGDLS and CDR2 as YYNGEE. Trimming cost V 0 bases and J 5 bases, with 17 bases left between them. CDR3 in amino acids: CASSVAFNRESTEAFF. The CDR3 nucleotides read TGTGCCAGCAGCGTAGCTTTCAACAGGGAGTCTACTGAAGCTTTCTTT.